Below are 6 T cell receptor beta chains sequenced from a single sample in a study of molecular identifiers for immune sequencing clone quantification (dated by TCRdb to the late 2010s). The library relied on PCR. Sequencing was performed on a NextSeq 500. TCRdb reran the public reads through fastp at Q25 and MiXCR, keeping productive beta chains. For every CDR3 protein sequence, its rows merge into one entry that carries the most common genes and DNA. Present in this sample are about half a million distinct CDR3 sequences, around 23% of which were seen just once. Over 0.6% of the sample is taken by the ten largest. Sample: naive CD8+ T cells from blood, with Jurkat cell RNA spiked in. The cell subset or site label corresponds to: FACS-sorted CD8+CD4-CCR7+CD45RA+ naive T cells. The receptors derive from a human donor in good health. Some libraries in this study had Jurkat cell RNA spiked in.

A few counts support this clonotype. The chain has TRBV9 and TRBJ2-7; D is tentatively TRBD1 or TRBD2 (5 bases each). Trimming shortened V by 3 bases and J by 6 bases, and 10 bases separated the two germline ends. Germline V gene sequence: CDR1 SGDLS, CDR2 YYNGEE. This CDR3 is built from 12 residues. Written as DNA, the CDR3 is TGTGCCAGCAGCGGACAGAGGGCCGAGCAGTACTTC. Translation gives CASSGQRAEQYF.

This clonotype was detected many times. This chain links TRBV5-1 with TRBJ2-7; D perhaps matches TRBD1 (5 bases). The V gene's germline CDR1 is SGHRS and CDR2 YFSETQ. The CDR3 length is 13 residues. Trimming removed 7 bases at V and 2 bases at J, with 13 bases between. This CDR3 reads CASAPGFTYEQYF. The CDR3 DNA follows: TGCGCCAGCGCCCCAGGGTTCACCTACGAGCAGTACTTC.

This clonotype has more than one count but fewer than ten. The chain uses TRBV5-6 and TRBJ2-6; D is uncertain. V gave up 2 bases and J gave up 2 bases, with 5 bases separating them. The CDR3 has 14 amino acids. The germline CDR1 and CDR2 sequences are SGHDT and YYEEEE. CDR3 DNA: TGTGCCAGCAGCTTTCGGGCTGGGGCCAACGTCCTGACTTTC. It translates to CASSFRAGANVLTF.

This clonotype showed up many times. The CDR3 nucleotides read TGCGCCAGCAGCCACGGGACTAGCGGACAAGAGACCCAGTACTTC. Translation: CASSHGTSGQETQYF. The chain recombines TRBV4-3 with TRBJ2-5; the match to TRBD2 covers 11 bases. Per germline, CDR1 LGHNA and CDR2 YSLEER. V trimming: 3 bases; J trimming: 2 bases; junction bases outside the gene matches: 2. This CDR3 region has 15 residues.

This clonotype was seen many times. V gene TRBV6-6 combines with J gene TRBJ1-5; 10 bases fit TRBD1. Trimming at V came to 4 bases and at J to 1 base, leaving 1 base not matched to a gene. Germline V CDR1 and CDR2: MNHNY, SVGAGI (reference sequence). This CDR3 has 15 residues. The CDR3 region has the DNA TGTGCCAGCAGTTTGGACAGGGGGAGCAATCAGCCCCAGCATTTT. Amino acids: CASSLDRGSNQPQHF.

The chain recombines TRBV24-1 with TRBJ1-2; possibly TRBD1 for D (5 bases). Germline V gives CDR1 KGHDR, CDR2 SFDVKD. The CDR3 spans 22 residues. The ends were cut back, 7 bases at V and 7 bases at J, with 42 bases in the middle. The CDR3 here is CATRPPVCPSDTRSLGEGGYTF. CDR3 nucleotides: TGTGCCACCAGACCCCCGGTTTGCCCCAGTGACACACGGAGCTTGGGGGAAGGTGGCTACACCTTC.